This TCR beta chain was identified in a study of cytomegalovirus exposure and HLA in healthy donors. Whole-study results and caveats: Researchers reportedly found TCR beta sequences accurately predicted most subjects' HLA-A and HLA-B alleles. A later analysis reportedly found fewer N-insertions in an Asian-associated ancestry cluster than the approximately 670-donor mean. Later analysis identified several of the most significant clusters that appeared linked to common viral pathogens.

A word on this clone: Its antigen is currently unknown.

Nominally healthy donors provided the samples, though records likely missed some immune exposures. The PCR ran on 60 Vbeta and 13 Jbeta primers. The table came from immunoSEQ multiplex PCR; TCRdb's copy has only in-frame clones and leaves some out. The record lists approximately 150,000 clones, of which the ten most abundant hold 0.96%. Germline loops: CDR1 PRHDT, CDR2 FYEKMQ (reference sequence). CDR3 length: 18 residues. Unmatched junction bases numbered 11, after V lost 5 bases and J lost 0 bases. The chain uses TRBV13 and TRBJ2-2, with 8 bases identical to TRBD2. The sequencing sample was made of PBMCs. The TCR sequence derives from a male donor in good health and CMV-seronegative. The CDR3 DNA sequence: TGTGCCAGCAGCCCCCCCCGGACTAGCCTGGCGAACACCGGGGAGCTGTTTTTT. Translation gives CASSPPRTSLANTGELFF.